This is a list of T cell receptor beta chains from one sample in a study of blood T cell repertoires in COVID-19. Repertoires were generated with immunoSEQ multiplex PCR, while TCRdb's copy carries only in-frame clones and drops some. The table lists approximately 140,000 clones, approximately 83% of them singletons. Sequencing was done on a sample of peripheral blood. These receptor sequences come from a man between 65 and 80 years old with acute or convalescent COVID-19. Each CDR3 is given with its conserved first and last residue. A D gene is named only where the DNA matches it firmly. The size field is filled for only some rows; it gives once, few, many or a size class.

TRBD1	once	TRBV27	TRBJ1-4	CASNKGGVGEKLFF	TGTGCCAGCAATAAAGGGGGCGTGGGTGAAAAACTGTTTTTT
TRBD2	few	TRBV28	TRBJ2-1	CASSFSSGRGEQFF	TGTGCCAGCAGTTTCTCTAGCGGGAGAGGGGAGCAGTTCTTC
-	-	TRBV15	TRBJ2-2	CATSRDRVTGELFF	TGTGCCACCAGCAGAGATCGGGTGACCGGGGAGCTGTTTTTT
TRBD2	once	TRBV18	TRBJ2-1	CASSPPVGSGKFF	TGTGCCAGCTCACCTCCTGTTGGTAGCGGGAAGTTCTTC
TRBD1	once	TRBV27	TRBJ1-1	CASSSTGFGTEAFF	TGTGCCAGCAGTTCGACAGGGTTCGGAACTGAAGCTTTCTTT
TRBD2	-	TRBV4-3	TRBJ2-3	CASSQGALAGEDTQYF	TGCGCCAGCAGCCAAGGGGCCCTAGCGGGAGAAGATACGCAGTATTTT
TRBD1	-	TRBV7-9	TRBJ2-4	CASTRSGTGLAKNIQYF	TGTGCCAGCACCAGATCCGGGACAGGGCTAGCCAAAAACATTCAGTACTTC
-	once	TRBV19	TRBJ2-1	CASTRGKIGDEQFF	TGTGCCAGCACCAGGGGCAAAATAGGCGATGAGCAGTTCTTC
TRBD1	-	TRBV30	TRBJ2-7	CAWTKNSGTGGKYEQYF	TGTGCCTGGACCAAAAACTCCGGGACAGGGGGCAAATACGAGCAGTACTTC
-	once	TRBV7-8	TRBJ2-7	CASSLVGALSYEQYF	TGTGCCAGCAGCTTAGTCGGAGCCCTCTCCTACGAGCAGTACTTC
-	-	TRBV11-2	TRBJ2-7	CASSLVAVSYEQYF	TGTGCCAGCAGCTTAGTTGCGGTCTCCTACGAGCAGTACTTC
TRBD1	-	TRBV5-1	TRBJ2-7	CASSLGQGSLEQYF	TGCGCCAGCAGCTTGGGACAGGGGTCTCTTGAGCAGTACTTC
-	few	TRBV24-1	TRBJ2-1	CATSDMSGPSYNEQFF	TGTGCCACCAGTGACATGAGCGGGCCCTCCTACAATGAGCAGTTCTTC
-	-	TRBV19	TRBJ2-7	CASSSRVFYEQYF	TGTGCCAGTAGTAGCAGGGTTTTCTACGAGCAGTACTTC
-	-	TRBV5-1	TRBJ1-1	CASSREMNTEAFF	TGCGCCAGCAGCCGGGAAATGAACACTGAAGCTTTCTTT
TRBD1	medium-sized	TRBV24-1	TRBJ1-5	CATFNRDRRDQPQHF	TGTGCCACCTTCAACCGGGACAGAAGGGATCAGCCCCAGCATTTT
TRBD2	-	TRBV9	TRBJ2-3	CASSVELAGAADTQYF	TGTGCCAGCAGCGTAGAATTAGCGGGAGCTGCAGATACGCAGTATTTT
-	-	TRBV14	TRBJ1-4	CASSLDRNEKLFF	TGTGCCAGCAGCCTAGACAGAAATGAAAAACTGTTTTTT
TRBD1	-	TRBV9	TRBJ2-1	CASSVGDRVNEQFF	TGTGCCAGCAGCGTAGGGGACAGGGTCAATGAGCAGTTCTTC
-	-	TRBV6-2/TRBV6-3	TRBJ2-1	CASSYGFGSNEQFF	TGTGCCAGCAGTTACGGCTTCGGGAGCAATGAGCAGTTCTTC
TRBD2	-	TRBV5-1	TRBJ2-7	CASSSLAGSSYEQYF	TGCGCCAGCAGCTCACTAGCGGGGAGCTCCTACGAGCAGTACTTC
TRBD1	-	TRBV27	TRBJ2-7	CASPQGRDYEQYF	TGTGCCAGCCCACAGGGGCGCGACTACGAGCAGTACTTC
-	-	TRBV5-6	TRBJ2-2	CASSFGYSNTGELFF	TGTGCCAGCAGCTTCGGGTACTCGAACACCGGGGAGCTGTTTTTT
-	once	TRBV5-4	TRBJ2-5	CASSLTGGGETQYF	TGTGCCAGCAGCTTGACAGGCGGCGGTGAGACCCAGTACTTC
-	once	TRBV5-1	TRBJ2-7	CASSLDPPQGYEQYF	TGCGCCAGCAGCTTGGATCCTCCACAGGGTTACGAGCAGTACTTC
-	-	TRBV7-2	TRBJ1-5	CASSLAGTQYQPQHF	TGTGCCAGCAGCTTAGCCGGGACACAGTATCAGCCCCAGCATTTT
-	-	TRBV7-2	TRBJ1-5	CASSRSSNQPQHF	TGTGCCAGCAGTAGGAGTAGCAATCAGCCCCAGCATTTT
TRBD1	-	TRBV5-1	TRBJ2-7	CASSLQQGVFYEQYF	TGCGCCAGCAGCTTACAACAGGGGGTTTTTTACGAGCAGTACTTC
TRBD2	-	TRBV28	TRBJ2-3	CASSTTSGRPDTQYF	TGTGCCAGCAGTACGACTAGCGGGAGGCCAGATACGCAGTATTTT
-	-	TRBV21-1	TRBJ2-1	CASSKRGGGRYNEQFF	TGTGCCAGCAGCAAAAGGGGCGGGGGGCGGTACAATGAGCAGTTCTTC
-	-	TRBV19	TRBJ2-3	CASTVATLTDTQYF	TGTGCCAGTACGGTCGCCACCCTCACAGATACGCAGTATTTT
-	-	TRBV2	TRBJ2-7	CASRSGQIYEQYF	TGTGCCAGCAGATCGGGACAAATCTACGAGCAGTACTTC
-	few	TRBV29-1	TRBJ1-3	CSATANSGNTIYF	TGCAGCGCAACCGCGAACTCTGGAAACACCATATATTTT
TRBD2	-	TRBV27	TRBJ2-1	CASSQRLAGYNEQFF	TGTGCCAGCAGTCAGCGACTAGCGGGCTACAATGAGCAGTTCTTC
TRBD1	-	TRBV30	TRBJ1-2	CAWGQGAGYTF	TGTGCCTGGGGACAGGGGGCTGGCTACACCTTC
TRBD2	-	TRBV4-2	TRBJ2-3	CASSQDEGREGTDTQYF	TGTGCCAGCAGCCAAGATGAAGGGCGGGAGGGCACAGATACGCAGTATTTT
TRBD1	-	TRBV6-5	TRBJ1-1	CASSSRQGWTEAFF	TGTGCCAGCAGTTCAAGACAGGGATGGACTGAAGCTTTCTTT
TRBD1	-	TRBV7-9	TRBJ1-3	CASSLASSTGSGNTIYF	TGTGCCAGCAGCTTAGCTTCTTCGACAGGGTCCGGAAACACCATATATTTT
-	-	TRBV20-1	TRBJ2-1	CSASPPPQYNEQFF	TGCAGTGCTAGTCCACCGCCCCAGTACAATGAGCAGTTCTTC
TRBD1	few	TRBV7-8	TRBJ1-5	CASSASQGAGQPQHF	TGTGCCAGCAGCGCTTCCCAGGGGGCAGGACAGCCCCAGCATTTT
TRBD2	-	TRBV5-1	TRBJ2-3	CASRLSGRDTQYF	TGCGCCAGCAGACTGAGCGGGAGGGATACGCAGTATTTT